These T cell receptor beta chains were read from a single sample in a study of T cells in Graves' hyperthyroidism and ophthalmopathy. In TCRdb, the multiplex PCR reads were re-called with MiXCR into one record per CDR3 protein. The data show about 600,000 distinct CDR3 sequences, approximately 15% seen once. Sequenced sample: blood. The receptor set was obtained from a middle-aged woman with Graves' ophthalmopathy. Each CDR3 is given with its conserved first and last residue.

CDR3	V
CASSYRREARLGEQFF	TRBV6-2/TRBV6-3
CSARDHGLAVKTQYF	TRBV20-1
CASSQVRQGGGYTF	TRBV16
CASSDLAASSYNEQFF	TRBV2
CSARMGLAGGPFKNEQYF	TRBV20-1
CASSENGLYTDTQYF	TRBV2
CASSLGGYGAGDTQYF	TRBV5-1
CSATTSGRSYNEQFF	TRBV20-1
CASSEITTLHPQHF	TRBV6-1
CASSRAGGPYGYTF	TRBV19
CASSLVASRDYPSDEQFF	TRBV7-9
CASSSTGQGRGNTIYF	TRBV7-2
CASSAMRGSEKLFF	TRBV2
CASSGGQGGVLTF	TRBV2
CASSFYSAMGSTEAFF	TRBV5-6
CASRTAGAQETQYF	TRBV28
CASSLGGQIYGYTF	TRBV6-1
CASSLYGRSTDTQYF	TRBV27
CASLQGSSNQPQHF	TRBV6-1
CASSGFEGSSGANVLTF	TRBV3-1
CASSPTTNEKLFF	TRBV7-6
CASINGRRGANVLTF	TRBV6-1
CASSNLAGTGELFF	TRBV7-3
CAIKAAGDEKLFF	TRBV10-3